The entry below describes one TCR beta chain. Antigen: not known. Germline CDR1 MNHNY, CDR2 SVGAGI (reference sequence). The CDR3 has 15 amino acids. Trimming stripped 4 bases from V and 2 bases from J, with 12 bases between. This entry is derived from a study of T cell repertoires in cytomegalovirus infection. Study information: Epitope selection comprised recently identified HLA-C-restricted CMV epitopes and well-studied HLA-B-restricted CMV epitopes. It can be stated that public TCR beta signatures indicated CMV infection as well as a matching HLA type. Study results and caveats: HLA-C-restricted CMV-specific TCR beta clonotypes prevailed in the ex vivo response.

MiXCR, applied by TCRdb to the reads, yields one record per CDR3 protein. Here the sample spans approximately 590,000 distinct CDR3 sequences, around two fifths being singletons. The source is a human donor in good health (CMV status not recorded). Some clones in this sample may be carry-over from other donors' samples. The sample here was cultured PBMCs, taken from culture after CMV antigen stimulation. The chain has TRBV6-6 and TRBJ1-3; perhaps TRBD1 as D (6 bases). The CDR3 protein is CASSLRRDTGNTIYF. Here the CDR3 DNA reads TGTGCCAGCAGTTTACGCCGGGACACTGGAAACACCATATATTTT.